This T cell receptor beta chain appears in the sequencing data of a study of graft-versus-host responses after intestinal transplantation. Study at large: Tacrolimus and steroids were given for 2 to 4 years to all recipients after anti-thymocyte globulin induction. The study, taken as a whole, reports: Early post-transplant HvG declines tracked with peak circulating GvH clone levels.

The protocol was immunoSEQ multiplex PCR, while the TCRdb copy is restricted to in-frame clones and leaves out a portion. This sample carries 80,000 to 90,000 clones, 80% to 95% of them seen once, and the ten largest clones take roughly 0.3%. This clone was seen only a few times. Its antigen is not identified. Germline CDR1 reads MNHNS; CDR2 reads SASEGT. The CDR3 extends over 15 amino acids. The V gene end was trimmed by 7 bases and the J gene end by 2 bases; junction bases not matched to a gene: 10. This TCR came from a human donor who received an intestinal transplant. The sample was unstimulated CD4+ T cells sorted from spleen or lymph node cells, taken before intestinal transplant. This chain joins TRBV6-1 and TRBJ1-1; 7 bases map to TRBD1. CDR3 coding DNA: TGTGCCAGCAAGAGGGAGGGACAGATAAACACTGAAGCTTTCTTT. Translating it yields CASKREGQINTEAFF.